Listed below are T cell receptor beta chains from one sample, sequenced in a study of human T cells and chemical hapten exposure. MiXCR was run by TCRdb on the RACE reads, yielding one entry per CDR3 protein. Of some 15,000 distinct CDR3 sequences in the sample, about a sixth are singletons; the top ten hold about 7.2%. Sequencing used whole blood, obtained in connection with sensitization to the hapten diphenylcyclopropenone (DPC). The receptor set was obtained from a woman in her 30s with alopecia areata. Some clones in this sample may be carry-over from other donors' samples. CDR3s include the opening cysteine and the closing phenylalanine or tryptophan. Fields, in order: clone size, D gene, V gene, J gene, CDR3 protein, CDR3 DNA. A D gene is named only where the DNA matches it firmly. Expanded clones get a size class; other rows say once, few or many, or leave the size out.

>.|.|TRBV20-1|TRBJ1-1
CSALVGGTEAFF
TGCAGTGCTCTTGTTGGGGGCACTGAAGCTTTCTTT
>medium-sized|.|TRBV7-6|TRBJ2-1
CASSSLDYEQFF
TGTGCCAGCAGCTCTTTAGATTATGAGCAGTTCTTC
>.|.|TRBV19|TRBJ1-2
CASSKRENYGYTF
TGTGCCAGTAGTAAAAGGGAAAACTATGGCTACACCTTC
>many|.|TRBV4-3|TRBJ2-1
CASSQDGWNEQFF
TGCGCCAGCAGCCAAGACGGTTGGAATGAGCAGTTCTTC
>.|.|TRBV9|TRBJ1-4
CASSVDSRPNEKLFF
TGTGCCAGCAGCGTGGACAGCCGGCCTAATGAAAAACTGTTTTTT
>.|.|TRBV7-8|TRBJ1-1
CASSFEVGGANTEAFF
TGTGCCAGCAGCTTCGAAGTCGGCGGTGCAAACACTGAAGCTTTCTTT
>.|.|TRBV28|TRBJ2-5
CASKLGQTQYF
TGTGCCAGCAAACTCGGACAGACCCAGTACTTC
>many|.|TRBV3-1|TRBJ2-1
CASSPELGRSAYNEQFF
TGTGCCAGCAGCCCCGAACTGGGCCGGAGCGCCTACAATGAGCAGTTCTTC
>many|TRBD2|TRBV20-1|TRBJ2-2
CSAPSGGNTGELFF
TGCAGTGCCCCTAGCGGGGGGAACACCGGGGAGCTGTTTTTT
>many|.|TRBV9|TRBJ2-1
CASSVDLRGYNEQFF
TGTGCCAGCAGCGTAGATCTCAGGGGCTACAATGAGCAGTTCTTC
>many|.|TRBV11-2|TRBJ1-6
CASSSLRDNSPLHF
TGTGCCAGCAGCTCCCTTAGGGATAATTCACCCCTCCACTTT
>many|.|TRBV6-2/TRBV6-3|TRBJ1-1
CASSYQGITEAFF
TGTGCCAGCAGTTACCAGGGAATCACTGAAGCTTTCTTT
>few|TRBD2|TRBV20-1|TRBJ2-3
CSANLGLATADTQYF
TGCAGTGCTAATCTGGGACTAGCGACGGCAGATACGCAGTATTTT
>.|TRBD2|TRBV7-6|TRBJ2-3
CASSLLAGGLTDTQYF
TGTGCCAGCAGCTTGCTAGCGGGAGGACTCACAGATACGCAGTATTTT
>medium-sized|TRBD1|TRBV7-9|TRBJ1-1
CASSPRDRVTEAFF
TGTGCCAGCAGCCCCCGGGACAGGGTCACTGAAGCTTTCTTT
>.|.|TRBV29-1|TRBJ1-2
CSVESDSTRGYTF
TGCAGCGTTGAATCTGACAGTACGAGGGGCTACACCTTC
>.|.|TRBV9|TRBJ1-2
CASTKGDNYGYTF
TGTGCCAGCACAAAAGGGGATAACTATGGCTACACCTTC
>many|TRBD2|TRBV11-2|TRBJ2-1
CASSLIIRLAGDNEQFF
TGTGCCAGCAGCTTAATTATCCGACTAGCGGGAGACAATGAGCAGTTCTTC
>.|.|TRBV5-6|TRBJ1-5
CASSLPGGVQPQHF
TGTGCCAGCAGCTTGCCTGGGGGGGTTCAGCCCCAGCATTTT
>.|TRBD1|TRBV7-9|TRBJ1-6
CASSSRTGASPLHF
TGTGCCAGCAGCTCCCGGACAGGGGCTTCACCCCTCCACTTT
>many|TRBD2|TRBV13|TRBJ2-3
CASRMASGGNPRTDTQYF
TGTGCCAGCAGGATGGCGAGCGGGGGAAATCCCCGCACAGATACGCAGTATTTT
>.|.|TRBV6-1|TRBJ1-1
CASSEEGSGPTEAFF
TGTGCCAGCAGTGAGGAGGGGTCCGGGCCCACTGAAGCTTTCTTT
>many|.|TRBV28|TRBJ2-1
CASSWHTLSYNKQFF
TGTGCCAGCAGTTGGCACACATTAAGCTACAATAAGCAGTTCTTC
>many|TRBD2|TRBV3-1|TRBJ2-5
CASSQDLGQRGTQYF
TGTGCCAGCAGCCAAGATTTAGGGCAGCGGGGGACCCAGTACTTC
>.|.|TRBV6-6|TRBJ2-2
CASSSLQGSGELFF
TGTGCCAGCAGTTCCCTACAGGGATCCGGGGAGCTGTTTTTT
>few|TRBD1|TRBV6-1|TRBJ2-2
CASSGQGWNTGELFF
TGTGCCAGCAGTGGACAGGGGTGGAACACCGGGGAGCTGTTTTTT
>medium-sized|.|TRBV3-1|TRBJ1-6
CASSQVTGFSPLHF
TGTGCCAGCAGCCAAGTGACAGGTTTTTCACCCCTCCACTTT
>medium-sized|.|TRBV6-1|TRBJ2-3
CASSEFNSGSTDTQYF
TGTGCCAGCAGTGAATTTAACAGTGGGAGCACAGATACGCAGTATTTT
>medium-sized|.|TRBV12-3/TRBV12-4|TRBJ1-1
CASRPQENTEAFF
TGTGCCAGCCGACCCCAGGAAAACACTGAAGCTTTCTTT
>medium-sized|.|TRBV18|TRBJ1-5
CASSPASGNQPQHF
TGTGCCAGCTCACCGGCTTCAGGGAATCAGCCCCAGCATTTT
>few|.|TRBV7-3|TRBJ2-3
CASSHGTDTQYF
TGTGCCAGCAGCCACGGGACAGATACGCAGTATTTT
>medium-sized|.|TRBV27|TRBJ1-4
CASSSSVTIGSEKLFF
TGTGCCAGCAGTTCCTCAGTTACGATAGGTAGTGAAAAACTGTTTTTT
>medium-sized|TRBD1|TRBV18|TRBJ2-1
CASSRTGDGEQFF
TGTGCCAGCTCACGGACAGGGGACGGTGAGCAGTTCTTC
>many|TRBD1|TRBV27|TRBJ2-2
CASRAGTGVFYGELFF
TGTGCCAGCAGAGCCGGGACAGGGGTTTTTTACGGGGAGCTGTTTTTT
>few|.|TRBV10-3|TRBJ2-2
CAISVEQAYHTGELFF
TGTGCCATCAGTGTGGAACAGGCTTATCACACCGGGGAGCTGTTTTTT